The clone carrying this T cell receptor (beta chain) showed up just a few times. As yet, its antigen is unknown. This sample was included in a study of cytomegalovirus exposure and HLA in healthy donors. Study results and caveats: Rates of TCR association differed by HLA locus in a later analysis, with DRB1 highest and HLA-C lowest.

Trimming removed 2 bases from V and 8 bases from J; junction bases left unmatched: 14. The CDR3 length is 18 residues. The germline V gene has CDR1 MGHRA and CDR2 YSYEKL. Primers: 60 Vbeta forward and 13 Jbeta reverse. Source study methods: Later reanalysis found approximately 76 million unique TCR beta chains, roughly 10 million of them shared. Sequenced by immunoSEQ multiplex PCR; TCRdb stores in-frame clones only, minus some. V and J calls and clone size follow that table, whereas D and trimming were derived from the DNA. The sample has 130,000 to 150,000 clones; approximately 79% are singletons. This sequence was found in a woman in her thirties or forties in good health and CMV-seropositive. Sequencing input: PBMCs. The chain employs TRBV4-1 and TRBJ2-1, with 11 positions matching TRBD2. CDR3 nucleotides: TGCGCCAGCAGCCAAACCCCAAGTCTAGCGGGGGGTTTGGATGAGCAGTTCTTC. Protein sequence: CASSQTPSLAGGLDEQFF.